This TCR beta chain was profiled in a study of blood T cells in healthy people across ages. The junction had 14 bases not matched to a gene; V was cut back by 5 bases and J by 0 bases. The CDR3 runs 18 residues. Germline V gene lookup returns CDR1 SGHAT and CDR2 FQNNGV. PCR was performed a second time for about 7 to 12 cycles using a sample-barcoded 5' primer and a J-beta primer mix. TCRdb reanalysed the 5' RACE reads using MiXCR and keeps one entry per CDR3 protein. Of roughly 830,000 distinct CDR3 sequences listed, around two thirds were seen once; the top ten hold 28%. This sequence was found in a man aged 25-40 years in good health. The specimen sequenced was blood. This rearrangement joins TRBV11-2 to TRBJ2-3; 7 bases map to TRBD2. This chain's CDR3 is CASSILSGGSSSTDTQYF. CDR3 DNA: TGTGCCAGCAGCATCCTTTCGGGGGGATCTTCTAGCACAGATACGCAGTATTTT.